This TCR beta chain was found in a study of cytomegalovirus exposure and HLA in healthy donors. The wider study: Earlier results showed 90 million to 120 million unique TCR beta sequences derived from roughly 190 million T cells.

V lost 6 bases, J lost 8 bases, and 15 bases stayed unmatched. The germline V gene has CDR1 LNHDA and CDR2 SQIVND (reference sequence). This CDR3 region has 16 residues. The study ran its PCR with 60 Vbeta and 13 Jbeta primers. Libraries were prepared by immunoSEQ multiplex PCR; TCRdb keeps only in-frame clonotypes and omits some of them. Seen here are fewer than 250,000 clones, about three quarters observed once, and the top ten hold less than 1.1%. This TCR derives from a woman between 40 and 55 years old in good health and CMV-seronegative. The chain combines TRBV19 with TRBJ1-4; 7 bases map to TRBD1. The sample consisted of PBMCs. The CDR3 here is CASRGTAASIGEKLFF. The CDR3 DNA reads TGTGCCAGTAGGGGGACAGCGGCTAGCATCGGGGAAAAACTGTTTTTT.